The clone carrying this T cell receptor beta chain was seen a handful of times. V lost 6 bases and J lost 1, with 9 bases in between. Germline lookup yields CDR1 SNHLY and CDR2 FYNNEI. The CDR3 extends over 13 amino acids. Profiled with immunoSEQ multiplex PCR; TCRdb holds only in-frame clones, not every one. Seen here are 140,000 to 150,000 clones, about nine tenths observed once, and the top ten hold 2.3%. This sample was taken from a study of blood T cell repertoires in COVID-19. Study at large: Researchers got acute and convalescent COVID-19 samples from the United States, Italy and Spain. Sample material is recorded as cDNA or gDNA derived from T cells, B-cell-depleted T cells, or PBMCs.

This sequence originates from a human donor in a cohort sampled during active COVID-19. The gene calls are TRBV2 and TRBJ1-1; the D is unclear. Sequencing input: peripheral blood. The CDR3 DNA reads as TGTGCCAGCAGGGCTGACTCGAACACTGAAGCTTTCTTT. It yields the protein CASRADSNTEAFF. Using reference TRBV2 and TRBJ1-1 for the parts outside the CDR3, the full variable domain is EPEVTQTPSHQVTQMGQEVILRCVPISNHLYFYWYRQILGQKVEFLVSFYNNEISEKSEIFDDQFSVERPDGSNFTLKIRSTKLEDSAMYFCASRADSNTEAFFGQGTRLTVV.